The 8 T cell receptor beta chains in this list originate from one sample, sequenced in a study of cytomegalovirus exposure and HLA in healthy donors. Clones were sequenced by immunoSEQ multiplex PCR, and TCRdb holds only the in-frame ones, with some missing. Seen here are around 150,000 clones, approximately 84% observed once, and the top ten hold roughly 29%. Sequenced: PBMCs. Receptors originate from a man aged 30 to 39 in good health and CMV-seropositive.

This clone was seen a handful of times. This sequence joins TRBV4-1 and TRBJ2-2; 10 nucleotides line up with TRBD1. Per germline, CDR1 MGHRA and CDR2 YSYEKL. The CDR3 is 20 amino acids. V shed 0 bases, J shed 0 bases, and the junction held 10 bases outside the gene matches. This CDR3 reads CASSQEGGDRGPANTGELFF. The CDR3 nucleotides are TGCGCCAGCAGCCAAGAGGGCGGCGACAGGGGGCCCGCGAACACCGGGGAGCTGTTTTTT.

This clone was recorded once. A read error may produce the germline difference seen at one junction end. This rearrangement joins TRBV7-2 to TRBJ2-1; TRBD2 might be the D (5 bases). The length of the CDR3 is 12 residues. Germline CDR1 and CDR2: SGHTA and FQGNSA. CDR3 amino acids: CASSLDQRPLLF. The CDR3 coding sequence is TGTGCCAGCAGCTTAGACCAGCGGCCCCTCCTCTTC.

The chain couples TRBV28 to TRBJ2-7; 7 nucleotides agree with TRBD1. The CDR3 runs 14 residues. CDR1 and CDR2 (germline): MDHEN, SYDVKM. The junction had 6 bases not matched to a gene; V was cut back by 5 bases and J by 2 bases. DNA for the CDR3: TGTGCCAGCAGTGTCTACGGACAGGCCTACGAGCAGTACTTC. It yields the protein CASSVYGQAYEQYF.

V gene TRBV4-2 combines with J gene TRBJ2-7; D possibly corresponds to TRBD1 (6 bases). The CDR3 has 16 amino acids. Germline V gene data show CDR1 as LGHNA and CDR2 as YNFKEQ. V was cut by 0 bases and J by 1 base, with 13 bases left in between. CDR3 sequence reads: CASSQDIGTSSYEQYF. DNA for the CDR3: TGTGCCAGCAGCCAAGATATAGGGACATCATCCTACGAGCAGTACTTC.

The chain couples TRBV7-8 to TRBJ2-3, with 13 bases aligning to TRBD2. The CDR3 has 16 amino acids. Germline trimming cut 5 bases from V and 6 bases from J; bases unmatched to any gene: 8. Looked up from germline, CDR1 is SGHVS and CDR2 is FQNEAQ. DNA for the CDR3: TGTGCCAGCAGCGAGCGGACTAGCGGGAGCGGGGATACGCAGTATTTT. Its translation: CASSERTSGSGDTQYF. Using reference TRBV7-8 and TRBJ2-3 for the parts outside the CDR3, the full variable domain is GAGVSQSPRYKVAKRGQDVALRCDPISGHVSLFWYQQALGQGPEFLTYFQNEAQLDKSGLPSDRFFAERPEGSVSTLKIQRTQQEDSAVYLCASSERTSGSGDTQYFGPGTRLTVL.

CDR3 DNA sequence: TGTGCCAGCGGTCGACTAGCAGCCCCCGATACGCAGTATTTT. Its translation: CASGRLAAPDTQYF. The rearrangement links TRBV19 to TRBJ2-3; 7 bases align to TRBD2. The germline V gene has CDR1 LNHDA and CDR2 SQIVND (reference sequence). This CDR3 has 14 residues. V gave up 9 bases and J gave up 6 bases; unmatched junction bases: 12.

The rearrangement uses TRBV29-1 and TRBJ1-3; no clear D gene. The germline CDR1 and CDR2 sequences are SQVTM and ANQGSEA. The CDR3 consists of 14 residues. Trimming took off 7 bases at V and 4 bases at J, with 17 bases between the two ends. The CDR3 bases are TGCAGCGCAACCTCAGAGGGTTTAGGAAACACCATATATTTT. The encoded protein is CSATSEGLGNTIYF.

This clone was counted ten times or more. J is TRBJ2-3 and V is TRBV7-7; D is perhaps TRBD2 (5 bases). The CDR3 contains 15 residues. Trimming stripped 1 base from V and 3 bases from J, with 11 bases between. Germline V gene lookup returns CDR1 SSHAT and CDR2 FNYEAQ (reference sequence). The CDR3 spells CASSLGGLDTDTQYF. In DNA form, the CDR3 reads TGTGCCAGCAGCTTAGGAGGGTTGGATACAGATACGCAGTATTTT.